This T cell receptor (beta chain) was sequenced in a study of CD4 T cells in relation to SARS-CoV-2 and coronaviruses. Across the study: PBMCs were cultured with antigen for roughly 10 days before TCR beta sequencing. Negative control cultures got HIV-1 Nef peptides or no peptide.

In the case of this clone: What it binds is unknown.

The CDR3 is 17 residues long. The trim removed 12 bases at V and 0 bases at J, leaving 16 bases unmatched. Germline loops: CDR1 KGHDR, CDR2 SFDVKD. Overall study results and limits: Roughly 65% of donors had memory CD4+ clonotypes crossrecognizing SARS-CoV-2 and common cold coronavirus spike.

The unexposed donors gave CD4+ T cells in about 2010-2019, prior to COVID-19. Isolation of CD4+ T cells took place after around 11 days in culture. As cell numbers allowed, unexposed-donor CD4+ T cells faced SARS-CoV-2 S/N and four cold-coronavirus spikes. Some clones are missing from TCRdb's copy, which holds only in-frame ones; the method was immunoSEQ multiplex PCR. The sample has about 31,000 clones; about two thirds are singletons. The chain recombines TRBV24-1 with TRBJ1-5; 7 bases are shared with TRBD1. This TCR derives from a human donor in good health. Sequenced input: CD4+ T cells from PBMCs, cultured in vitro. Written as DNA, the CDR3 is TGTGCCCGAGGTGAGACAGGGATCGAACATAGCAATCAGCCCCAGCATTTT. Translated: CARGETGIEHSNQPQHF.